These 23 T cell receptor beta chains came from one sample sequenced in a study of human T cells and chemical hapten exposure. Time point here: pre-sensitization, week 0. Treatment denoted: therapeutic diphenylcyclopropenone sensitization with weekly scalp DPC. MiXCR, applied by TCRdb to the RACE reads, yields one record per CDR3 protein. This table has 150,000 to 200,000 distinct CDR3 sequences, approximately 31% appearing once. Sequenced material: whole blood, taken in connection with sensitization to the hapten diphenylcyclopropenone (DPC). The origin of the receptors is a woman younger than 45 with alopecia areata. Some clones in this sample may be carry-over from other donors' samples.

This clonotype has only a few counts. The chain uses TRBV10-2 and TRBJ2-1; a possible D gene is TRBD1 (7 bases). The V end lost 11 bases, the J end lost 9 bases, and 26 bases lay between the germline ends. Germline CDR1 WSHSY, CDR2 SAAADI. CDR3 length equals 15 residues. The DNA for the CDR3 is TGCGCCCAGCTGGTCAGACAGGGAGGTATGAGTGAGCAGTTCTTC. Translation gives CAQLVRQGGMSEQFF.

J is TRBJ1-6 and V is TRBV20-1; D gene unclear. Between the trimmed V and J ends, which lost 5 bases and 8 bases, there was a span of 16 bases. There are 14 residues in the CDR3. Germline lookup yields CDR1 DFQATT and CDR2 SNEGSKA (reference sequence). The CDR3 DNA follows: TGCAGTGCTTATACGGGTCGCCGCCATTCACCCCTCCACTTT. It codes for CSAYTGRRHSPLHF.

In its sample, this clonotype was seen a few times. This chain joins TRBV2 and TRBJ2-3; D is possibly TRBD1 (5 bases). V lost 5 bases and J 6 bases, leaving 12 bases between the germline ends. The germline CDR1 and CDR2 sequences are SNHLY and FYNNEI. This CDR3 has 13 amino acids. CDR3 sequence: CASSQRGRDTQYF. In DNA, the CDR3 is TGTGCCAGCAGTCAAAGGGGCCGGGATACGCAGTATTTT.

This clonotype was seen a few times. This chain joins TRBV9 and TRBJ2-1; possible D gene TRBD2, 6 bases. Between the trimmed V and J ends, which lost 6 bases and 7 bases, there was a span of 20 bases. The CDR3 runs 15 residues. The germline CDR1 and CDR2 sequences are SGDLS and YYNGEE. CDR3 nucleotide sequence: TGTGCCAGCAACCCCGGCTTGGAGGGGAGGAATGAGCAGTTCTTC. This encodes CASNPGLEGRNEQFF.

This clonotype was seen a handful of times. The CDR3 here is CASSFVTSQETQYF. As DNA, the CDR3 is TGCGCCAGCAGCTTCGTCACCTCCCAAGAGACCCAGTACTTC. The rearrangement joins TRBV5-1 to TRBJ2-5; D remains ambiguous. Germline lookup yields CDR1 SGHRS and CDR2 YFSETQ. The CDR3 sequence is 14 residues long. The V end was cut by 2 bases, the J end by 1 base, with 9 bases between.

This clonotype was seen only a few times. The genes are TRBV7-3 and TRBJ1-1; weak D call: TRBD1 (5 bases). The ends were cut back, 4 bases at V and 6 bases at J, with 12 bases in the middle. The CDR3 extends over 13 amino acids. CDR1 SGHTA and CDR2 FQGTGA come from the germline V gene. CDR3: CASSSGWSAEAFF. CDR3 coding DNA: TGTGCCAGCAGCTCAGGGTGGTCGGCTGAAGCTTTCTTT.

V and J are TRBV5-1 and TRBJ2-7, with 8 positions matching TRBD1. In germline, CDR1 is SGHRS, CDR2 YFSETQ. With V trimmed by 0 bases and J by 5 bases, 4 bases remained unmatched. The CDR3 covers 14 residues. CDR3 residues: CASSLVVTGDEQYF. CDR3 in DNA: TGCGCCAGCAGCTTGGTTGTGACAGGGGACGAGCAGTACTTC.

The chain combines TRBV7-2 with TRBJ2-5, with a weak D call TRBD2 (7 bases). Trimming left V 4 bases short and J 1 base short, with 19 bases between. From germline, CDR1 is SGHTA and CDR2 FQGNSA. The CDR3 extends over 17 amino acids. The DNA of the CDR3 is TGTGCCAGCAGCTCCTGGGGGGGGCTACCGTCCCAAGAGACCCAGTACTTC. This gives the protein CASSSWGGLPSQETQYF.

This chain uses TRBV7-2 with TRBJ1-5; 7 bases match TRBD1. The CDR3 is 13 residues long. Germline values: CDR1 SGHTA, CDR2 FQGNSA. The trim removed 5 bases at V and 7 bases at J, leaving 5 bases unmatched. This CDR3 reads CASSIIRGQPQHF. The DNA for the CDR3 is TGTGCCAGCAGCATTATCAGGGGGCAGCCCCAGCATTTT.

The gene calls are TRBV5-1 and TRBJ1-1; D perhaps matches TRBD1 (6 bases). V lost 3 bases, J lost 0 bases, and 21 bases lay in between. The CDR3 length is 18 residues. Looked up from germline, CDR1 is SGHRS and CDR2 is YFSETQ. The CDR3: CASSSGTLRTGVNTEAFF. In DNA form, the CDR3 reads TGCGCCAGCAGCTCCGGGACACTACGAACGGGGGTGAACACTGAAGCTTTCTTT.

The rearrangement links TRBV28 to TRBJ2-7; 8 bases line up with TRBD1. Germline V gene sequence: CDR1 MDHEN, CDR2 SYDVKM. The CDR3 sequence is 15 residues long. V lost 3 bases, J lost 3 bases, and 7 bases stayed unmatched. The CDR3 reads CASSLRAGGFYEQYF. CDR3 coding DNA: TGTGCCAGCAGTTTGAGGGCAGGGGGCTTCTACGAGCAGTACTTC.

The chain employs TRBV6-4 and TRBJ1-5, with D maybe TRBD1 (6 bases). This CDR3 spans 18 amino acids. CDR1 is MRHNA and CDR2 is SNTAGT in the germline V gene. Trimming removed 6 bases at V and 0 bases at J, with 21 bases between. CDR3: CASSAGQLGQYSNQPQHF. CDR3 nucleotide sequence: TGTGCCAGCAGCGCCGGACAGCTAGGACAGTATAGCAATCAGCCCCAGCATTTT.

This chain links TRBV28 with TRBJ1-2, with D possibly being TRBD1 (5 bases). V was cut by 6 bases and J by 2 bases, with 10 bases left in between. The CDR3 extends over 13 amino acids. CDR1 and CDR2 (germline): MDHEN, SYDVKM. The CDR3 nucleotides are TGTGCCAGCAGCAAAGGGGTCAACTATGGCTACACCTTC. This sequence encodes CASSKGVNYGYTF.

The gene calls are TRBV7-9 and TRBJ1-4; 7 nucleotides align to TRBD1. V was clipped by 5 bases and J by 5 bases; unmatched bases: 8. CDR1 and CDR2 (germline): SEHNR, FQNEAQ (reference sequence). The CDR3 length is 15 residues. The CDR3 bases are TGTGCCAGCAGCATATGGACAGGCACAAATGAAAAACTGTTTTTT. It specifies CASSIWTGTNEKLFF.

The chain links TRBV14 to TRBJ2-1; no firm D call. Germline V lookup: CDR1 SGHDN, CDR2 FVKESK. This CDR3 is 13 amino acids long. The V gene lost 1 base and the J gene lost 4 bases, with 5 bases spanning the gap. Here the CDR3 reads CASSQVGYNEQFF. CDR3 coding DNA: TGTGCCAGCAGCCAAGTCGGATACAATGAGCAGTTCTTC.

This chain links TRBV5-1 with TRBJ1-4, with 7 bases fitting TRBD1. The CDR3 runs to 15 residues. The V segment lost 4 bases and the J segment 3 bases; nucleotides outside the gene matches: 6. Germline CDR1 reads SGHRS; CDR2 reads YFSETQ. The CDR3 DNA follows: TGCGCCAGCAGCCCAAGACAGGGATCTAATGAAAAACTGTTTTTT. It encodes CASSPRQGSNEKLFF.

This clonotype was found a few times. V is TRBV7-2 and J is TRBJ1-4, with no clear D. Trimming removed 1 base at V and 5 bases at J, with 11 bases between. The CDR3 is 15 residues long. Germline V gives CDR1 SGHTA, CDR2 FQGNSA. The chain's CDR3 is CASSLVGRFNEKLFF. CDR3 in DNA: TGTGCCAGCAGCTTAGTGGGCAGATTCAATGAAAAACTGTTTTTT.

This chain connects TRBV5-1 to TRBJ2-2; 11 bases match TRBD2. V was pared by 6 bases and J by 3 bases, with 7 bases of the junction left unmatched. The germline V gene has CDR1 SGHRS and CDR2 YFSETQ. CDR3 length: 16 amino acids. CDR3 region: CASTLLAGDDTGELFF. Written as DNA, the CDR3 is TGCGCCAGCACCCTACTAGCGGGGGACGACACCGGGGAGCTGTTTTTT.

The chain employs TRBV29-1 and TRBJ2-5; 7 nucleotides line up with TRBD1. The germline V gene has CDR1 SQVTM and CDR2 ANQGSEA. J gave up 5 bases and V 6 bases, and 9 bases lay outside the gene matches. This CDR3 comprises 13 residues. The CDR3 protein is CSVTGVGIETQYF. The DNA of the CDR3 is TGCAGCGTAACAGGGGTCGGGATCGAGACCCAGTACTTC.

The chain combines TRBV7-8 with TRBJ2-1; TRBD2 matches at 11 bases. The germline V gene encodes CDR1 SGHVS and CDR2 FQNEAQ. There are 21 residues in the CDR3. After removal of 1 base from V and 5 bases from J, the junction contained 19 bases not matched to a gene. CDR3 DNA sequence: TGTGCCAGCAGCTTAGGCCTTAGGGGTGGACTAGCGGGCTCTCGCGACAATGAGCAGTTCTTC. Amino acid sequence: CASSLGLRGGLAGSRDNEQFF.

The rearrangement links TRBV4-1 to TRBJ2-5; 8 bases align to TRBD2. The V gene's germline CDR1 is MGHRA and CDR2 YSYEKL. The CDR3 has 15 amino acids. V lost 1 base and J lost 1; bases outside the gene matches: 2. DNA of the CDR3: TGCGCCAGCAGCCAAGGACTAGCGATCCAAGAGACCCAGTACTTC. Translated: CASSQGLAIQETQYF.

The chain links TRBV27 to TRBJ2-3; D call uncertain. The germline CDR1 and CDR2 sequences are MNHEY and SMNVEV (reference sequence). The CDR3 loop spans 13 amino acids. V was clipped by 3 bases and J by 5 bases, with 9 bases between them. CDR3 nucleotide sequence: TGTGCCAGCAGTTTGGGGTTGAGAGATACGCAGTATTTT. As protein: CASSLGLRDTQYF.

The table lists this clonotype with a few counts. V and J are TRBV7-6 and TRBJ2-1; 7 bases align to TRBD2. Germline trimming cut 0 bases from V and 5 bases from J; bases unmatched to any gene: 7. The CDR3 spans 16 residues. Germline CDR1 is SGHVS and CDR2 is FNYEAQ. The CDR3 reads CASSLAEGGPHNEQFF. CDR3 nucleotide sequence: TGTGCCAGCAGCTTAGCGGAGGGAGGGCCGCACAATGAGCAGTTCTTC.